This note documents a single T cell receptor (beta chain) sequence. The method was immunoSEQ multiplex PCR; TCRdb's version includes in-frame clones alone and lacks a portion of them. The sample has tens of thousands of clones; about 89% are singletons. This record belongs to a study of blood T cell repertoires in COVID-19. As for the study in general: From the United States, Italy and Spain came samples of acute and convalescent COVID-19.

V lost 2 bases and J lost 4; bases outside the gene matches: 6. CDR1 is LGHNA, CDR2 YNFKEQ, per germline. This CDR3 has 17 amino acids. The rearrangement joins TRBV4-2 to TRBJ2-1, with 12 bases that match TRBD2. The sequenced sample was peripheral blood. This TCR was sampled from a human donor with acute or convalescent COVID-19. The donor label of this sample is uncertain. The CDR3 nucleotides read TGTGCCAGCAGCCAATCGACTAGCGGGGGCCTTTACAATGAGCAGTTCTTC. Residues: CASSQSTSGGLYNEQFF.